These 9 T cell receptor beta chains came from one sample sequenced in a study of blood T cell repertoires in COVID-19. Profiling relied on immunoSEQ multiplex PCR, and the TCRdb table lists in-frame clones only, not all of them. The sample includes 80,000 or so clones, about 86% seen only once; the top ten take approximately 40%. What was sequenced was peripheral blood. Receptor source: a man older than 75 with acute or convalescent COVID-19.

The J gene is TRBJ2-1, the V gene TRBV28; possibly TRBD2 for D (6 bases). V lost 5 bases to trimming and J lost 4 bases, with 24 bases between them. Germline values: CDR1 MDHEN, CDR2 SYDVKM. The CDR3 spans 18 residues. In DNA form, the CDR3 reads TGTGCCAGCAGTCCTTTCCCGGGACTGGGCCCGGGGTACAATGAGCAGTTCTTC. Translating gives CASSPFPGLGPGYNEQFF.

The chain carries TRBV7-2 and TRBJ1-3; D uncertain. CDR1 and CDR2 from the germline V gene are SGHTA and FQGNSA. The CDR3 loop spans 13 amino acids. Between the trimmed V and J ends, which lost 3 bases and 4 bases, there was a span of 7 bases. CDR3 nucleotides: TGTGCCAGCAGCTTCTCACAGGGAAACACCATATATTTT. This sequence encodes CASSFSQGNTIYF.

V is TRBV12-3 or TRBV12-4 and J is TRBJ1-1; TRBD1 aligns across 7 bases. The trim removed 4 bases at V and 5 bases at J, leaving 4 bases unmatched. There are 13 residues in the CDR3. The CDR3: CASSYGRGTEAFF. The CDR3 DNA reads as TGTGCCAGCAGTTATGGCAGGGGGACTGAAGCTTTCTTT.

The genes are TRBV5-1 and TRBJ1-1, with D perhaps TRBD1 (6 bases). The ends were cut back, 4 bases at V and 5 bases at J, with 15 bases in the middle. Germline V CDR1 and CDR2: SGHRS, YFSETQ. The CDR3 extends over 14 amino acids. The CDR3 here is CASSIQGYGTEAFF. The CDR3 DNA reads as TGCGCCAGCAGCATCCAGGGGTATGGAACTGAAGCTTTCTTT. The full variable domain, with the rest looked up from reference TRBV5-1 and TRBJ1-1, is KAGVTQTPRYLIKTRGQQVTLSCSPISGHRSVSWYQQTPGQGLQFLFEYFSETQRNKGNFPGRFSGRQFSNSRSEMNVSTLELGDSALYLCASSIQGYGTEAFFGQGTRLTVV.

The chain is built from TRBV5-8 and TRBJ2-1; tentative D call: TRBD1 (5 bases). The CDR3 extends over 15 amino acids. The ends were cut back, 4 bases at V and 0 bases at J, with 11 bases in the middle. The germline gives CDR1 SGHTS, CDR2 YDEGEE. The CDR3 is CASSPRQRSYNEQFF. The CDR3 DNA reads TGTGCCAGCAGCCCGAGACAGCGCTCCTACAATGAGCAGTTCTTC.

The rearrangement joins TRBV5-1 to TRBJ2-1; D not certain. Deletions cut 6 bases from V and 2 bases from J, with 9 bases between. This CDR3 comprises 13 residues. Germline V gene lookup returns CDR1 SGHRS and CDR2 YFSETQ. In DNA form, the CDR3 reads TGCGCCAGCAAAACAGCCACCTACAATGAGCAGTTCTTC. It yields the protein CASKTATYNEQFF.

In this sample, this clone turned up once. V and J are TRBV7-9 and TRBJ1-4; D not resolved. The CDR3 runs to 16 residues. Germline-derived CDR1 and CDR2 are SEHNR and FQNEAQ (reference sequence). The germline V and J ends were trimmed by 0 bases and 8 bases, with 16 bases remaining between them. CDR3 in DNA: TGTGCCAGCAGCTTAGCTATCGGGGAAGTGGGAGAAAAACTGTTTTTT. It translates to CASSLAIGEVGEKLFF.

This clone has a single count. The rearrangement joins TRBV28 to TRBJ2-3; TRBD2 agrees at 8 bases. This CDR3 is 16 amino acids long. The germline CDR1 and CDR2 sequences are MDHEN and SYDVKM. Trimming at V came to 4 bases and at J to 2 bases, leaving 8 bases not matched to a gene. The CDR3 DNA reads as TGTGCCAGCAGTTCACCGGGGGGGGCGGACACAGATACGCAGTATTTT. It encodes CASSSPGGADTDTQYF.

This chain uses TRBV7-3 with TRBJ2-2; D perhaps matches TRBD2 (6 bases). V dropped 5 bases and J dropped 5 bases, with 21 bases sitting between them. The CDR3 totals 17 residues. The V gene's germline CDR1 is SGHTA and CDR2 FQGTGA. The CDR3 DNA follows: TGTGCCAGCAGCCTTGCCCTCAGAGGGAGCGGGACCGGGGAGCTGTTTTTT. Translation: CASSLALRGSGTGELFF.